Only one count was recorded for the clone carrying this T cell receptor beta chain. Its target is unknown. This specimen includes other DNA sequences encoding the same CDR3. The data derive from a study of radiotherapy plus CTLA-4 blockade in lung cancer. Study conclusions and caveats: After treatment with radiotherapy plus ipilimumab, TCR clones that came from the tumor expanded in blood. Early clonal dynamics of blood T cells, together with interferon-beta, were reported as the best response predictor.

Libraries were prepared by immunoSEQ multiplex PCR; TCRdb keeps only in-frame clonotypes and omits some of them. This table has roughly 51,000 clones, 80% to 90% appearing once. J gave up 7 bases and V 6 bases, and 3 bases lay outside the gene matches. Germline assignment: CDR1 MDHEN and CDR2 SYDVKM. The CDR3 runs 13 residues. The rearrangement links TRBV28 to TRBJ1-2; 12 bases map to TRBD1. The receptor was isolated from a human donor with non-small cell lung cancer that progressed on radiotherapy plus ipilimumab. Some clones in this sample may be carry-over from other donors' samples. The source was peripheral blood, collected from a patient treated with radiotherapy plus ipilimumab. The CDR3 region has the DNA TGTGCCAGCAGCCGGGACAGGGGGCTTGGCTACACCTTC. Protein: CASSRDRGLGYTF.